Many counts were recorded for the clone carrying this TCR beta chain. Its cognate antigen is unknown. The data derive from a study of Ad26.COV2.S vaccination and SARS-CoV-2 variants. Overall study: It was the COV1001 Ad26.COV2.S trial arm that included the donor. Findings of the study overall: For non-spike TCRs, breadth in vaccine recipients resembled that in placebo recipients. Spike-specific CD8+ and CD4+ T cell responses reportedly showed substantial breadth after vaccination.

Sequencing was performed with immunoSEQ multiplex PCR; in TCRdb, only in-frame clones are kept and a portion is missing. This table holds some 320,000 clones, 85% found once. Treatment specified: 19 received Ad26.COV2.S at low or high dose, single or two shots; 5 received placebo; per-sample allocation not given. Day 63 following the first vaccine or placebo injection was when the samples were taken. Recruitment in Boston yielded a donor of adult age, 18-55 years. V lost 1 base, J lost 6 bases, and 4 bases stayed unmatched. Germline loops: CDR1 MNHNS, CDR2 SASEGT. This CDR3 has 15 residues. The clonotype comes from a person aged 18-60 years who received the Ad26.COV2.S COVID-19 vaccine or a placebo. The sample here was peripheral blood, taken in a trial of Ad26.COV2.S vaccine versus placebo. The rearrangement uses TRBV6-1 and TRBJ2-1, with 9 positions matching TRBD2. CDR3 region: CASSEVSGGSNEQFF. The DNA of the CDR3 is TGTGCCAGCAGTGAAGTCAGCGGGGGGAGCAATGAGCAGTTCTTC.